This T cell receptor beta chain was sequenced in a study of T cell responses to AZD1222 COVID-19 vaccine. General study results and limits: Along spike, vaccine-associated CD4 TCRs were found throughout, with dominance at 160-218 and 743-854. Clonal diversity was possibly underestimated; the donors were predominantly white British and more often female. Once two AZD1222 doses were given, Spike-specific TCR breadth and depth went up.

Germline CDR1 MDHEN, CDR2 SYDVKM. The CDR3 has 9 amino acids. V dropped 5 bases and J dropped 6 bases, with 2 bases sitting between them. Generated by immunoSEQ multiplex PCR, the TCRdb table keeps only in-frame clones and is missing some. The sample has approximately 150,000 clones, approximately 94% seen once. Comment on this clone: What it recognizes is unknown.

The rearrangement links TRBV28 to TRBJ2-7; D is unresolved. This receptor was taken from an adult in good health. This specimen consisted of peripheral blood, obtained on day 0 of AZD1222 vaccination. CDR3 loop: CASSPEQYF. Written as DNA, the CDR3 is TGTGCCAGCAGTCCCGAGCAGTACTTC.